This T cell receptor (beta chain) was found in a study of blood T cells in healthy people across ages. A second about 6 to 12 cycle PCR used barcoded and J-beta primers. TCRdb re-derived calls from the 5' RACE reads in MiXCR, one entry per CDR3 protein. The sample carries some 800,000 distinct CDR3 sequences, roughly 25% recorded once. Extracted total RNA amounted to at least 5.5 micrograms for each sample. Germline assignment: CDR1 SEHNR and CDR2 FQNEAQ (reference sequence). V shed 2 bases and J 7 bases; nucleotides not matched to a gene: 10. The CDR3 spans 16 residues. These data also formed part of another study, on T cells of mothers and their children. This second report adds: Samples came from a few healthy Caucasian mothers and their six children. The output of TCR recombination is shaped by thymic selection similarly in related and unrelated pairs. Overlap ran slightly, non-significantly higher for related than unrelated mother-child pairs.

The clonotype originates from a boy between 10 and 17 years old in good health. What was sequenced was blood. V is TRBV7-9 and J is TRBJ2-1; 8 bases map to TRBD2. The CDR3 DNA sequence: TGTGCCAGCAGCTTAATGGGGATCAGCGGGAGTAATGAGCAGTTCTTC. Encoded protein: CASSLMGISGSNEQFF.